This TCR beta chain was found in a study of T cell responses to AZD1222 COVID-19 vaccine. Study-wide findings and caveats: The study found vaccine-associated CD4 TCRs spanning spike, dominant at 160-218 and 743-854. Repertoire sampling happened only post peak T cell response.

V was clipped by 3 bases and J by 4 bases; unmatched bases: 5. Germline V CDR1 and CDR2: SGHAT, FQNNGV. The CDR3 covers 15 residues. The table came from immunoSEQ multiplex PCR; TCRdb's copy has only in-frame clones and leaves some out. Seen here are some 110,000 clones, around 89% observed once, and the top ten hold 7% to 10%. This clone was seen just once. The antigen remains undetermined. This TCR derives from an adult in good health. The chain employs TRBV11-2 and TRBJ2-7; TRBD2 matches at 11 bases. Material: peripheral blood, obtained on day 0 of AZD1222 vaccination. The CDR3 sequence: CASSFTSGSRYEQYF. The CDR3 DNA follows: TGTGCCAGCAGCTTCACTAGCGGGAGTCGGTACGAGCAGTACTTC.